This record covers a single TCR beta chain. Its specificity is not known. TCRdb reprocessed the 5' RACE reads and keeps a single row for each CDR3 protein, giving no DNA. In all, the sample yields hundreds of thousands of distinct CDR3 sequences. This sample was included in a study of T cells expressing NK-cell markers. Findings and caveats of the study: Dominance of the CD3+CD56-NKG2C+ fraction by these clonotypes also held in several donors. Clones of NKG2C+ T cells that had expanded were of unclear HCMV specificity.

What was sequenced was blood T cells: a sorted CD56 or NKG2C T cell subset, CD4+ or CD8+ T cells, or bulk PBMC T cells (not recorded which). The sequence was obtained from a man younger than 35 in good health.

CDR3 protein: CASSPETYYGYTF. The chain joins TRBV11-2 to TRBJ1-2; TCRdb calls TRBD1, which cannot be checked without DNA. The CDR3 contains 13 residues. In germline, CDR1 is SGHAT, CDR2 FQNNGV.